This record concerns one TCR beta chain sequence. Its target is unknown. Researchers used genomic DNA as the template to profile TCR beta VDJ and CDR3. One entry per CDR3 protein results from TCRdb running MiXCR on the reads. This sample has around 130,000 distinct CDR3 sequences, with over 55% found just once. Sequencing was done on patients that had shown CD8+CD57+ cell expansion by flow cytometry. There were no patients without severe acquired aplastic anemia. Germline V CDR1 and CDR2: ENHRY, SYGVKD. The ends were cut back, 11 bases at V and 6 bases at J, with 11 bases in the middle. The CDR3 is 12 amino acids. The sample is drawn from a study of CD8+CD57+ T cells in acquired aplastic anemia. Background on the study: Sorted CD4+ and CD8+ cells yielded DNA averaging about 3.2 ug.

Study-wide points: Patients had around 30 CD8+ CDR3 sequences in common with controls (the shared set).

V usage is TRBV10-3 and J usage is TRBJ1-6; no clear D gene. Sequencing was carried out using sorted CD4+, CD8+, or CD8+CD57+ T cells (not recorded which) from PBMCs. This TCR came from a human donor with aplastic anemia. The CDR3 DNA reads TGTGCCCCCCAAGAGCGTAATTCACCCCTCCACTTT. It specifies CAPQERNSPLHF.